Included here is one T cell receptor (beta chain) sequence, with context. The sample is drawn from a study of T cells in Graves' hyperthyroidism and ophthalmopathy. V was clipped by 9 bases and J by 7 bases; unmatched bases: 8. The CDR3 length is 13 residues. In germline, CDR1 is PRHDT, CDR2 FYEKMQ (reference sequence). Amplification of TCR beta CDR3 regions was performed using RNA transcripts as template. In the first-round RT-PCR of the TCR CDR3, the HTBI primer set was used. TCRdb re-derived calls from the multiplex PCR reads in MiXCR, one entry per CDR3 protein. The sample records hundreds of thousands of distinct CDR3 sequences, about 20% being singletons.

The clonotype originates from a man in his forties with Graves' ophthalmopathy. The chain is built from TRBV13 and TRBJ2-5; 10 nucleotides align to TRBD2. Specimen: blood. The CDR3 sequence: CASLAGATGTQYF. The CDR3 DNA reads as TGTGCCAGTCTAGCGGGGGCCACGGGGACCCAGTACTTC.